The sequence of this T cell receptor beta chain was determined in a study of cytomegalovirus exposure and HLA in healthy donors. Overall study results and limits: Some highly shared sequence variants likely arose as a pipeline artifact.

Each of the donors was a healthy bone marrow donor. On this clone itself: Its specificity is unknown.

This CDR3 region has 14 residues. With 4 bases removed from V and 3 bases from J, the gap between germline ends came to 10 bases. CDR1 is SNHLY and CDR2 is FYNNEI in the germline V gene. 60 Vbeta and 13 Jbeta primers were used in PCR. The table came from immunoSEQ multiplex PCR; TCRdb's copy has only in-frame clones and leaves some out. The sample yields approximately 220,000 clones, just over 75% seen once. This TCR was recovered from a young man in good health and CMV-seronegative. The sequencing input was PBMCs. The chain carries TRBV2 and TRBJ2-1; D possibly corresponds to TRBD1 (5 bases). The chain's CDR3 is CASSGSDSYNEQFF. In DNA form, the CDR3 reads TGTGCCAGCAGTGGCAGCGACAGCTACAATGAGCAGTTCTTC.